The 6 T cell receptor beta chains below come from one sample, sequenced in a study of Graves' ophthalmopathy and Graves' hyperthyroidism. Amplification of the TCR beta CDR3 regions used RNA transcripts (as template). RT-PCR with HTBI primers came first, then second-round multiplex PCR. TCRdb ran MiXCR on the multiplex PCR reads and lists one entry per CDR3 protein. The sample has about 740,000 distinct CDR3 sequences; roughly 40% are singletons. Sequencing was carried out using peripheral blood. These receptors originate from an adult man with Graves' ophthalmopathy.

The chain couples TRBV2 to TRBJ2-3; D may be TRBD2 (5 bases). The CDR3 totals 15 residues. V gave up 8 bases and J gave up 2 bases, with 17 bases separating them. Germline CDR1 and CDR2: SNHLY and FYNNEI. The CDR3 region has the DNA TGTGCCAGCGCCTCGGAGCGGACCAACACAGATACGCAGTATTTT. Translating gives CASASERTNTDTQYF.

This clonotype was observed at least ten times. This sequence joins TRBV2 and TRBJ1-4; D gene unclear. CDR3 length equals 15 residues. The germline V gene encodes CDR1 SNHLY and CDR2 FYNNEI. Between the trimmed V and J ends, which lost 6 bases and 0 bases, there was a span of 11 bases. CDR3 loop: CASRARISTNEKLFF. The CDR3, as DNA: TGTGCCAGCAGGGCCAGGATATCAACTAATGAAAAACTGTTTTTT.

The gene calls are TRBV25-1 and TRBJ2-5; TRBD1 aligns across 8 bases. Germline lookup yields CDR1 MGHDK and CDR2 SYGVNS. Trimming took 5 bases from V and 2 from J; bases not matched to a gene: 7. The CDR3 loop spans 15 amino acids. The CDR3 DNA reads TGTGCCAGCAGTTTTCCCAGACAGGGGCAAGAGACCCAGTACTTC. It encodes CASSFPRQGQETQYF. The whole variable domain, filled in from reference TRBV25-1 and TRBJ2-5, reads EADIYQTPRYLVIGTGKKITLECSQTMGHDKMYWYQQDPGMELHLIHYSYGVNSTEKGDLSSESTVSRIRTEHFPLTLESARPSHTSQYLCASSFPRQGQETQYFGPGTRLLVL.

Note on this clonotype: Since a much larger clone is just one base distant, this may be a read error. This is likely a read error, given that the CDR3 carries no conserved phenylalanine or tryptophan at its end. CDR3 sequence: CASSIETGNTEAFL. The CDR3, as DNA: TGTGCCAGTAGTATAGAAACAGGGAACACTGAAGCTTTCCTT. This chain joins TRBV7-8 and TRBJ1-1; perhaps TRBD1 as D (5 bases). Per the germline V gene, CDR1 is SGHVS and CDR2 is FQNEAQ. The length of the CDR3 is 14 residues. The V and J ends lost 9 bases and 1 base respectively, with 15 bases between them.

The CDR3 protein is CASSVWGDSNTEAFF. CDR3 bases: TGTGCCAGCAGCGTATGGGGGGACAGCAACACTGAAGCTTTCTTT. This chain links TRBV9 with TRBJ1-1; 7 bases are a match to TRBD1. The CDR3 has 15 residues. Germline loops: CDR1 SGDLS, CDR2 YYNGEE. Trimming at V came to 1 base and at J to 2 bases, leaving 5 bases not matched to a gene.

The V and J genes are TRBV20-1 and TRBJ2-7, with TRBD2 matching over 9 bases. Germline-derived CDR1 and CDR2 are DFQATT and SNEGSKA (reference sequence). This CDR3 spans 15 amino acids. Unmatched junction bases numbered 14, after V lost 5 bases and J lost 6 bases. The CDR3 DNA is TGCAGTGCTCCTCTAGCGGGGCGGGAGTTGTCCGAGCAGTACTTC. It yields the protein CSAPLAGRELSEQYF.